The 6 T cell receptor beta chains below were found in one sample sequenced in a study of T cell changes during pregnancy in multiple sclerosis. Sequencing used immunoSEQ multiplex PCR; TCRdb keeps in-frame clones, though not all of them. The table includes approximately 44,000 clones, 85% to 95% detected once. Sequenced here: CD8+ T cells from peripheral blood mononuclear cells, sampled in the third trimester of pregnancy. These receptors all stem from a female donor with multiple sclerosis, enrolled in a pregnancy study.

The chain recombines TRBV15 with TRBJ1-5; 10 nucleotides agree with TRBD1. CDR1 and CDR2 from the germline V gene are LNHNV and YYDKDF (reference sequence). The CDR3 sequence is 16 residues long. Trimming at V came to 3 bases and at J to 2 bases, leaving 4 bases not matched to a gene. This CDR3 reads CATSSRQGAGNQPQHF. The CDR3 DNA follows: TGTGCCACCAGCAGCAGACAGGGGGCGGGCAATCAGCCCCAGCATTTT.

The chain recombines TRBV7-9 with TRBJ1-1; no reliable D call. Germline-derived CDR1 and CDR2 are SEHNR and FQNEAQ (reference sequence). The CDR3 consists of 12 residues. Deletions cut 1 base from V and 5 bases from J, with 5 bases between. In nucleotides, the CDR3 is TGTGCCAGCAGCTTAGGGAGGACTGAAGCTTTCTTT. This gives the protein CASSLGRTEAFF.

This clone was detected a few times. The V and J genes are TRBV7-9 and TRBJ2-1, with D possibly being TRBD1 (6 bases). Germline lookup yields CDR1 SEHNR and CDR2 FQNEAQ (reference sequence). CDR3 length: 16 residues. V shed 1 base and J shed 5 bases, with 15 bases lying between them. In DNA form, the CDR3 reads TGTGCCAGCAGCTTAGTTTTACAGGGAGCCCACAATGAGCAGTTCTTC. It specifies CASSLVLQGAHNEQFF.

V gene TRBV19 combines with J gene TRBJ1-2; D is possibly TRBD1 (6 bases). Germline V gene data show CDR1 as LNHDA and CDR2 as SQIVND (reference sequence). The CDR3 spans 13 residues. The ends were cut back, 5 bases at V and 4 bases at J, with 11 bases in the middle. The CDR3 here is CASSPPDSYGYTF. The CDR3 nucleotides read TGTGCCAGTAGTCCCCCGGACAGCTATGGCTACACCTTC.

The CDR3 loop reads CASSTSGTSGFVSYNEQFF. The CDR3 DNA follows: TGTGCCAGCAGCACTTCCGGGACTAGCGGATTCGTCTCCTACAATGAGCAGTTCTTC. The gene calls are TRBV7-9 and TRBJ2-1; TRBD2 agrees at 11 bases. Trimming cost V 5 bases and J 0 bases; bases outside gene matches: 12. The CDR3 covers 19 residues. Germline loops: CDR1 SEHNR, CDR2 FQNEAQ (reference sequence). Full variable domain (outside the CDR3, taken from reference TRBV7-9 and TRBJ2-1): DTGVSQNPRHKITKRGQNVTFRCDPISEHNRLYWYRQTLGQGPEFLTYFQNEAQLEKSRLLSDRFSAERPKGSFSTLEIQRTEQGDSAMYLCASSTSGTSGFVSYNEQFFGPGTRLTVL.

This clone came up once. The CDR3: CATSSGLAGGPGSEQFF. The CDR3 DNA is TGTGCCACCAGCAGTGGACTAGCGGGGGGCCCAGGCAGTGAGCAGTTCTTC. The chain has TRBV15 and TRBJ2-1, with 14 bases that match TRBD2. V shed 3 bases, J shed 9 bases, and the junction held 10 bases outside the gene matches. The germline gives CDR1 LNHNV, CDR2 YYDKDF (reference sequence). The length of the CDR3 is 17 residues. The variable domain in full, completed from reference TRBV15 and TRBJ2-1, reads DAMVIQNPRYQVTQFGKPVTLSCSQTLNHNVMYWYQQKSSQAPKLLFHYYDKDFNNEADTPDNFQSRRPNTSFCFLDIRSPGLGDTAMYLCATSSGLAGGPGSEQFFGPGTRLTVL.